Below, 11 T cell receptor beta chains from the same sample are listed, as sequenced in a study of CD8 T cells in Susac syndrome. Reverse transcription of roughly 0.45 to 1 ug RNA was performed with random hexamers. MiXCR, applied by TCRdb to the immunoSEQ multiplex PCR reads, yields one record per CDR3 protein. The sample yields 100,000 to 150,000 distinct CDR3 sequences, over 85% seen once. The source material was CD8+ T cells from PBMCs. The receptors come from a human donor with multiple sclerosis.

V and J are TRBV9 and TRBJ1-2, with 8 bases aligning to TRBD1. This CDR3 is built from 16 residues. The germline gives CDR1 SGDLS, CDR2 YYNGEE. The J segment lost 2 bases and the V segment lost 0 bases, leaving 6 bases of the junction unmatched. As DNA, the CDR3 is TGTGCCAGCAGCGTAGTTCCCGCAGGGGGCAACTATGGCTACACCTTC. This encodes CASSVVPAGGNYGYTF.

The chain carries TRBV28 and TRBJ1-5; D not certain. In germline, CDR1 is MDHEN, CDR2 SYDVKM. The CDR3 consists of 12 residues. V lost 7 bases and J lost 11, with 15 bases in between. This chain's CDR3 is CASTPARGAQHF. The DNA of the CDR3 is TGTGCCAGCACCCCGGCGCGCGGGGCCCAGCATTTT.

As regards this clonotype: The junction shows a germline mismatch at one end, possibly a read error. The gene calls are TRBV7-7 and TRBJ2-5; D is uncertain. Per the germline V gene, CDR1 is SSHAT and CDR2 is FNYEAQ (reference sequence). CDR3 size: 13 residues. CDR3 amino acids: CASSLAPDETQYF. CDR3 coding DNA: TGTGCTAGCAGCTTAGCCCCCGACGAGACCCAGTACTTC.

The chain joins TRBV7-9 to TRBJ1-6, with TRBD1 as a possible D gene (5 bases). Trimming shortened V by 5 bases and J by 9 bases, and 8 bases separated the two germline ends. The CDR3 spans 12 residues. Germline CDR1 reads SEHNR; CDR2 reads FQNEAQ (reference sequence). CDR3 nucleotides: TGTGCCAGCAGCGCAGGGATTTCACCCCTCCACTTT. It specifies CASSAGISPLHF.

The rearrangement joins TRBV13 to TRBJ2-3, with 7 bases that match TRBD2. Per germline, CDR1 PRHDT and CDR2 FYEKMQ (reference sequence). This CDR3 has 15 residues. V was pared by 4 bases and J by 6 bases, with 10 bases of the junction left unmatched. The CDR3 bases are TGTGCCAGCAGCTCGCGGACGGGAGGAGGGGATACGCAGTATTTT. This codes for CASSSRTGGGDTQYF. The whole variable domain, remainder taken from reference TRBV13 and TRBJ2-3, is AAGVIQSPRHLIKEKRETATLKCYPIPRHDTVYWYQQGPGQDPQFLISFYEKMQSDKGSIPDRFSAQQFSDYHSELNMSSLELGDSALYFCASSSRTGGGDTQYFGPGTRLTVL.

This chain joins TRBV5-6 and TRBJ2-1, with TRBD2 matching 13 bases. This CDR3 has 15 residues. Per germline, CDR1 SGHDT and CDR2 YYEEEE. With 4 bases clipped from V and 7 bases from J, the junction kept 5 bases outside the gene matches. CDR3 protein: CASSGGTSGNNEQFF. The CDR3 DNA follows: TGTGCCAGCAGCGGAGGGACTAGCGGGAATAATGAGCAGTTCTTC.

The chain links TRBV4-1 to TRBJ2-7; TRBD1 agrees at 8 bases. Trimming cost V 0 bases and J 3 bases; bases outside gene matches: 10. Germline values: CDR1 MGHRA, CDR2 YSYEKL. CDR3 length equals 17 residues. In DNA, the CDR3 is TGCGCCAGCAGCCAAGATTTGAGCAGGGGGCCCCTCTACGAGCAGTACTTC. Translating it yields CASSQDLSRGPLYEQYF.

The chain employs TRBV15 and TRBJ2-5, with 10 bases identical to TRBD2. V lost 5 bases to trimming and J lost 6 bases; unmatched junction nucleotides: 12. The CDR3 has 16 residues. CDR1 is LNHNV and CDR2 is YYDKDF in the germline V gene (reference sequence). The CDR3 is CATSFPQAGGPQTQYF. DNA of the CDR3: TGTGCCACCAGCTTTCCCCAAGCGGGGGGGCCGCAGACCCAGTACTTC.

The rearrangement links TRBV7-6 to TRBJ2-1, with D unclear. Germline CDR1 is SGHVS and CDR2 is FNYEAQ. This CDR3 has 16 residues. V was pared by 1 base and J by 0 bases, with 10 bases between. The CDR3: CASSLVQSGSYNEQFF. The CDR3 nucleotides are TGTGCCAGCAGCTTAGTACAGTCCGGCTCCTACAATGAGCAGTTCTTC.

V and J are TRBV29-1 and TRBJ1-4, with D maybe TRBD1 (6 bases). The CDR3 has 14 amino acids. Germline CDR1 SQVTM, CDR2 ANQGSEA. Trimming shortened V by 3 bases and J by 7 bases, and 15 bases separated the two germline ends. The CDR3 DNA is TGCAGCGTTGAGAGACAGGCAGCAACTGAAAAACTGTTTTTT. Protein: CSVERQAATEKLFF.

The genes are TRBV11-2 and TRBJ2-1; 12 nucleotides agree with TRBD2. This CDR3 region has 16 residues. Per the germline V gene, CDR1 is SGHAT and CDR2 is FQNNGV. V was pared by 4 bases and J by 2 bases, with 3 bases of the junction left unmatched. CDR3 sequence: CASSSSGRAPYNEQFF. In DNA, the CDR3 is TGTGCCAGCAGCTCTAGCGGGAGGGCACCCTACAATGAGCAGTTCTTC.